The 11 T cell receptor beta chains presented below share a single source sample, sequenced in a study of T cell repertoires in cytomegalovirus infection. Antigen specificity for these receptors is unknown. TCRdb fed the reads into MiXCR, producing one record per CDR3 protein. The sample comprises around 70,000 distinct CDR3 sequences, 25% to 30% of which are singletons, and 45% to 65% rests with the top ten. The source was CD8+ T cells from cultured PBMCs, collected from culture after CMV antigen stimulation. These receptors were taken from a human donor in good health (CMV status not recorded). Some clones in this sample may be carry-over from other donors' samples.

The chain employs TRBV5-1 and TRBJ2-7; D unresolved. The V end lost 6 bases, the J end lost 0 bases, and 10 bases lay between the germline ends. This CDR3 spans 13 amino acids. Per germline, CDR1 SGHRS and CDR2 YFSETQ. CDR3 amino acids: CASNGQSSYEQYF. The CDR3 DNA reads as TGCGCCAGCAACGGTCAGAGCTCCTACGAGCAGTACTTC.

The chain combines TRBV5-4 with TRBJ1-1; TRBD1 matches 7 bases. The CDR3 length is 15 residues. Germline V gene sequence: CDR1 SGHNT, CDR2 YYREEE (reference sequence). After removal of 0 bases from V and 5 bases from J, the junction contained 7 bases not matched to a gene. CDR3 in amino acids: CASSLDTGVGTEAFF. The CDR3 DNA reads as TGTGCCAGCAGCTTGGACACAGGGGTTGGTACTGAAGCTTTCTTT.

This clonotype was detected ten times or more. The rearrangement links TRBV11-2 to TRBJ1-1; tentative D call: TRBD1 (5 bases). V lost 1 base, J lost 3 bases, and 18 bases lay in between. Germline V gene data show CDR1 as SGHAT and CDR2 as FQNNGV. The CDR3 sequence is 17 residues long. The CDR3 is CASSLVGGRTPYTEAFF. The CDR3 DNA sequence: TGTGCCAGCAGCTTAGTAGGTGGCCGGACACCTTACACTGAAGCTTTCTTT.

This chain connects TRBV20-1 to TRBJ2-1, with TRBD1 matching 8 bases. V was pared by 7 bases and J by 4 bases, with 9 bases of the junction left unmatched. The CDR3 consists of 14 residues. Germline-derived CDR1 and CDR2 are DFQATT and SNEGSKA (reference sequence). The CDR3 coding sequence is TGCAGTGGCTCGAGCAGGACAGGGTACAATGAGCAGTTCTTC. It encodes CSGSSRTGYNEQFF.

The CDR3 bases are TGTGCCAGCAGCTTGGGTTCGAACACCGGGGAGCTGTTTTTT. The encoded protein is CASSLGSNTGELFF. The genes are TRBV5-6 and TRBJ2-2; D uncertain. V was pared by 0 bases and J by 0 bases, with 3 bases between. The CDR3 covers 14 residues. Germline-derived CDR1 and CDR2 are SGHDT and YYEEEE.

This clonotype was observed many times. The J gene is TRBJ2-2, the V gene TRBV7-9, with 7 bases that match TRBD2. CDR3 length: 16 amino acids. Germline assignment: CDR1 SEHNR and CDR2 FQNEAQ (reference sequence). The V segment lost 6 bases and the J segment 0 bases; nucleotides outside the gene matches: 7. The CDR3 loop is CASRPRGTTNTGELFF. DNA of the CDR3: TGTGCCAGCAGGCCGCGGGGGACCACGAACACCGGGGAGCTGTTTTTT.

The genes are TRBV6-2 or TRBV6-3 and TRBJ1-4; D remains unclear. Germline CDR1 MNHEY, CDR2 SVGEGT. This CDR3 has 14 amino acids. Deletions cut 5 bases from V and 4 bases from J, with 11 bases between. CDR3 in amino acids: CASSRESYNEKLFF. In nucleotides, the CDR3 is TGTGCCAGCAGTCGTGAGAGTTATAATGAAAAACTGTTTTTT.

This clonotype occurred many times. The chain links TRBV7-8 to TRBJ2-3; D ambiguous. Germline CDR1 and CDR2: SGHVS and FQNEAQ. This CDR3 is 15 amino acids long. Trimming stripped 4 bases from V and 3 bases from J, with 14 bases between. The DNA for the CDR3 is TGTGCCAGCAGCTCGCACTTGACTGGTACAGATACGCAGTATTTT. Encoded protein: CASSSHLTGTDTQYF. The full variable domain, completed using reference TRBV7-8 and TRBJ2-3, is GAGVSQSPRYKVAKRGQDVALRCDPISGHVSLFWYQQALGQGPEFLTYFQNEAQLDKSGLPSDRFFAERPEGSVSTLKIQRTQQEDSAVYLCASSSHLTGTDTQYFGPGTRLTVL.

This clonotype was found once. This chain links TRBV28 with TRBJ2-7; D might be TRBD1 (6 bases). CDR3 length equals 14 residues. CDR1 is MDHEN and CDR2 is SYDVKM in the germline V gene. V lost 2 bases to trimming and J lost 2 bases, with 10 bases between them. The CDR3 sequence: CASSLTGTTYEQYF. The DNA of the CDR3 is TGTGCCAGCAGTTTAACAGGGACCACCTACGAGCAGTACTTC.

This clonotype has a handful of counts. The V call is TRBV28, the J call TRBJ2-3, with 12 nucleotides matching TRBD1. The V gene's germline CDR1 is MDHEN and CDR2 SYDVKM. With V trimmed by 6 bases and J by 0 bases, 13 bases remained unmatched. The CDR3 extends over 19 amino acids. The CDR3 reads CASRTGRDRGRWSTDTQYF. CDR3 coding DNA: TGTGCCAGCAGGACAGGCCGGGACAGGGGGCGTTGGAGCACAGATACGCAGTATTTT.

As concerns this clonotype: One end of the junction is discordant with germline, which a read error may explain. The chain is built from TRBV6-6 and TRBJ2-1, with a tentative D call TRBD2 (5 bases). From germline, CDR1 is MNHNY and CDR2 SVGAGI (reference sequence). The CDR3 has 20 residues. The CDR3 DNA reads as TGTGCCGGCAGTTCTAACGGCGAACTGGGAGAGCATAGCTCCTACAATGAGCAGTTCTTC. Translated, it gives CAGSSNGELGEHSSYNEQFF.